Here is one TCR beta chain with its context. The target of this receptor is not known. No much larger clonotype is one base removed from it; base qualities were not supplied. This entry is derived from a study of blood T cell repertoires in COVID-19 (dated by TCRdb to 2020 to 2021). Notes on the research overall: The collaborator samples originated in the United States, Italy and Spain and spanned the acute and convalescent phases of COVID-19. The material from the prospective study consisted of cDNA or gDNA derived from T cells, B-cell-depleted T cells, or PBMCs. Deeply sampled blood TCRbeta repertoires from subjects exposed to, actively infected with, or recovered from COVID-19 were included in the dataset. A freely available public database, intended as a resource for researchers studying the immune response to SARS-CoV-2, is where the repertoires were released. The samples were drawn from two sources: the first 160 participants of the ongoing ImmuneRACE study, and 1,200 or so subjects contributed by 6 global collaborators. A de-identified subject ID, COVID-19 status, age in years and sex were almost always included in the sample metadata. Where available, HLA class I and class II types were taken from metadata supplied by the sample provider and were not determined by assay-based typing. Overall study outcomes, separate from this receptor: Clinical and demographic metadata were provided uncurated, with the amount varying by source and participant.

The CDR1 and CDR2 encoded by the germline V gene (reference sequence) are LNHDA and SQIVND. Here V drops 6 bases and J drops 13 bases, and the junction holds 16 bases not matched to any gene. Taken from cysteine to phenylalanine, the CDR3 has 14 residues. Here the CDR3 DNA is all that survives: 42 bases in frame from base 1. The immunoSEQ Assay, a bias-controlled multiplex PCR, was used to amplify TCRbeta CDR3 regions from genomic DNA. Regarding the original processing steps: Within the assay, amplification of reference gene primers was used to estimate how many nucleated cells each sample contained. To quantify the absolute abundance of each unique TCRbeta CDR3 rearrangement, sequence reads were collapsed and filtered. Productive Simpson clonality was computed per sample as the square root of Simpson's diversity index over productive rearrangements. In TCRdb, the immuneACCESS table is reduced to in-frame sequences with V and J assigned. These tables do not hold every clone; where another copy was compared, an unresolved V gene accounts for under half, and the others remain unexplained. V and J calls plus clone size are reproduced from that table; the DNA served to infer D and trimming. This sample lists some 49,000 clones; approximately 80% were detected once. The top ten clonotypes cover 20% to 25% of the sample.

In Seattle, one collaborating source enrolled patients while the infection was active and tracked those patients longitudinally over the course of disease. Collaborating institutions collected whole blood in K2EDTA tubes following their own protocols. Collaborator samples were shipped for TCRbeta analysis as frozen whole blood, isolated PBMCs, or DNA extracted from either sample type. The sequenced material came from peripheral blood. The chain links TRBV19 with TRBJ2-3; TRBD1 aligns with 7 central bases. The receptor's source is an elderly woman with COVID-19, enrolled during active disease. The nucleotide sequence is given as TGTGCCAGTAGCCGGACAGGAGCACAGATACCCAAGTATTTT. Its protein is CASSRTGAQIPKYF.